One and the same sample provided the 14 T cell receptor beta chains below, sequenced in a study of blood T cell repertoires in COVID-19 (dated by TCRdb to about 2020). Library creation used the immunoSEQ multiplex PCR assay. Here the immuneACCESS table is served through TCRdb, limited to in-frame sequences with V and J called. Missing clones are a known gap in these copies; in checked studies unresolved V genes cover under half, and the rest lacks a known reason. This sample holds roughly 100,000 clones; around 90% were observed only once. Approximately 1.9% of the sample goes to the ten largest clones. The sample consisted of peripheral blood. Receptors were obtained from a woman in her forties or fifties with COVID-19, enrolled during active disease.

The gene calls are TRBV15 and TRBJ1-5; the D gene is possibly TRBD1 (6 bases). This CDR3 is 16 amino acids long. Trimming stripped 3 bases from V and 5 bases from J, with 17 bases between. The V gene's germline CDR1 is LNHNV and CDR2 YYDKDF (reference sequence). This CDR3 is CATSSRSTGRDQPQHF. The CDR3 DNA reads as TGTGCCACCAGCAGCCGCTCAACAGGGAGAGATCAGCCCCAGCATTTT.

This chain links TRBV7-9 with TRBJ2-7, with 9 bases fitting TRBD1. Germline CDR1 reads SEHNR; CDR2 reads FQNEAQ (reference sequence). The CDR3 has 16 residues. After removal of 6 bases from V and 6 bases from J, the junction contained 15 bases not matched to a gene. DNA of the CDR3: TGTGCCAGCAGACCCGCCTCTCCCGGGACAGGGCGCGAGCAGTACTTC. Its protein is CASRPASPGTGREQYF.

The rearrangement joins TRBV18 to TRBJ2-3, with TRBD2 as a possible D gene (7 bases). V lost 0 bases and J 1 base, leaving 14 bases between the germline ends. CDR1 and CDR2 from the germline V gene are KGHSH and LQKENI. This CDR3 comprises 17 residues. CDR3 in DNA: TGTGCCAGCTCACCACCGGTGGGGGGGGGCGGCACAGATACGCAGTATTTT. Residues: CASSPPVGGGGTDTQYF.

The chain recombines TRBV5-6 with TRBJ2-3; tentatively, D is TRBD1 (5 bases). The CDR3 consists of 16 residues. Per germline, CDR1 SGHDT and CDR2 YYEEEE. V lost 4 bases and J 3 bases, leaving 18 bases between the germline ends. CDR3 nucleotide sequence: TGTGCCAGCAGCACCCTGAAGTGGAAGGGGACAGATACGCAGTATTTT. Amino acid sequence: CASSTLKWKGTDTQYF. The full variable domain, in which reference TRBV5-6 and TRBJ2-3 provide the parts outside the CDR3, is DAGVTQSPTHLIKTRGQQVTLRCSPKSGHDTVSWYQQALGQGPQFIFQYYEEEERQRGNFPDRFSGHQFPNYSSELNVNALLLGDSALYLCASSTLKWKGTDTQYFGPGTRLTVL.

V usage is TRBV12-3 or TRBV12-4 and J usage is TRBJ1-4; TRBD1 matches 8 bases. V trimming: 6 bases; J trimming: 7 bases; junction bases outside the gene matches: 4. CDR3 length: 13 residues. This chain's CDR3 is CASSRQGSEKLFF. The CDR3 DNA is TGTGCCAGCAGCCGACAGGGGAGTGAAAAACTGTTTTTT.

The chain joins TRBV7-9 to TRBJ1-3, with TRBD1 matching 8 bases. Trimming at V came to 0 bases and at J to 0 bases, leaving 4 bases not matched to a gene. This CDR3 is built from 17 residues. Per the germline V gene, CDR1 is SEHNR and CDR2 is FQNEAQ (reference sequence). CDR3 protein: CASSLATQGDSGNTIYF. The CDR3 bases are TGTGCCAGCAGCTTAGCCACACAGGGGGACTCTGGAAACACCATATATTTT.

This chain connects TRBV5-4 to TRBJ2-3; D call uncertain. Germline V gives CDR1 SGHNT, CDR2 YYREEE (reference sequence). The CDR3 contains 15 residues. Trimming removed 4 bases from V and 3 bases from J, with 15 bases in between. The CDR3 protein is CASSPLGSSTDTQYF. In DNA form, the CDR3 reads TGTGCCAGCAGCCCCCTAGGTAGCAGTACAGATACGCAGTATTTT. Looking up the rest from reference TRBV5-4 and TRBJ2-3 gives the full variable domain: ETGVTQSPTHLIKTRGQQVTLRCSSQSGHNTVSWYQQALGQGPQFIFQYYREEENGRGNFPPRFSGLQFPNYSSELNVNALELDDSALYLCASSPLGSSTDTQYFGPGTRLTVL.

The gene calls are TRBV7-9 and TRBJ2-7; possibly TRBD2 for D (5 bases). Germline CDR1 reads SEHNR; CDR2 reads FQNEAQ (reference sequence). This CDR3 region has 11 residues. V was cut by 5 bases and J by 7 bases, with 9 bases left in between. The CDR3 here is CASSPREEQYF. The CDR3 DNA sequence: TGTGCCAGCAGCCCCCGGGAAGAGCAGTACTTC. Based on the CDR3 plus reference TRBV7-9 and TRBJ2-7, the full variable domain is DTGVSQNPRHKITKRGQNVTFRCDPISEHNRLYWYRQTLGQGPEFLTYFQNEAQLEKSRLLSDRFSAERPKGSFSTLEIQRTEQGDSAMYLCASSPREEQYFGPGTRLTVT.

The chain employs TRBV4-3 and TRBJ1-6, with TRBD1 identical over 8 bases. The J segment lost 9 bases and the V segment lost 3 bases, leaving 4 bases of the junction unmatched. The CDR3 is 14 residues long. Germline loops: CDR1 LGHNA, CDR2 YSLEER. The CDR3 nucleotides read TGCGCCAGCAGCCAGACAGGGGACGGTTCACCCCTCCACTTT. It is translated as CASSQTGDGSPLHF.

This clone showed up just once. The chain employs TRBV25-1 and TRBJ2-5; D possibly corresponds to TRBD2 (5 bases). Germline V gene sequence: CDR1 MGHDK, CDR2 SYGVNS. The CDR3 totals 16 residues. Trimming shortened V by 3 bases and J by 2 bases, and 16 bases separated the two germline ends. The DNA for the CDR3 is TGTGCCAGCAGTGAGGTAAAGCGGCCAAGTCAAGAGACCCAGTACTTC. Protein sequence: CASSEVKRPSQETQYF.

CDR3 sequence reads: CATSHGQGFQETQYF. The CDR3 nucleotides are TGTGCCACCAGCCACGGACAGGGGTTCCAAGAGACCCAGTACTTC. The chain carries TRBV24-1 and TRBJ2-5; 9 nucleotides match TRBD1. The length of the CDR3 is 15 residues. Trimming took 7 bases from V and 1 from J; bases not matched to a gene: 6. From germline, CDR1 is KGHDR and CDR2 SFDVKD.

This chain's CDR3 is CASSTGTGWNQPQHF. The CDR3 DNA reads as TGTGCCAGTAGTACGGGGACAGGGTGGAATCAGCCCCAGCATTTT. The chain links TRBV19 to TRBJ1-5, with 9 bases aligning to TRBD1. The germline V gene has CDR1 LNHDA and CDR2 SQIVND (reference sequence). The CDR3 runs 15 residues. With 4 bases clipped from V and 4 bases from J, the junction kept 5 bases outside the gene matches.

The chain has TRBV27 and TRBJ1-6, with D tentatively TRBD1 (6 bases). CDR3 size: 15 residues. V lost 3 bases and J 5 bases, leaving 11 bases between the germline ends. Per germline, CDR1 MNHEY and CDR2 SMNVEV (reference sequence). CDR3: CASSFQGLDNSPLHF. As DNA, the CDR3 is TGTGCCAGCAGTTTTCAGGGGCTAGATAATTCACCCCTCCACTTT.

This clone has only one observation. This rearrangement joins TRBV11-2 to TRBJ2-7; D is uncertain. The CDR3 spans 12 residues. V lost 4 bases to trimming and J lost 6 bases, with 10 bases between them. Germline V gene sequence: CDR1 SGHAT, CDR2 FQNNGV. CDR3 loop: CASSSLPGEQYF. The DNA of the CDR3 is TGTGCCAGCAGCTCCCTCCCCGGCGAGCAGTACTTC.